Only one count was recorded for the clone carrying this T cell receptor beta chain. This record comes from a study of blood T cell repertoires in COVID-19. Study details: Nucleic acid was either cDNA or gDNA, and it came from T cells, B-cell-depleted T cells, or PBMCs.

The CDR3 is 13 residues long. CDR1 SGHAT and CDR2 FQDESV come from the germline V gene (reference sequence). Trimming left V 3 bases short and J 4 bases short, with 9 bases between. How the authors handled the data: Reference gene primers were amplified, and this amplification served to estimate nucleated cell counts. Produced via immunoSEQ multiplex PCR; TCRdb's table is partial and in-frame only. V and J calls and clone size come straight from that table; D and trimming were deduced from the DNA. Of 40,000 or so clones in the sample, around 89% were seen once. The specimen was peripheral blood. The chain couples TRBV11-1 to TRBJ1-1, with TRBD1 as a possible D gene (5 bases). This receptor was taken from a man under 40 with active or convalescent COVID-19. Here the CDR3 reads CASSLGGITEAFF. The DNA for the CDR3 is TGTGCCAGCAGCTTGGGGGGAATCACTGAAGCTTTCTTT.